The clone carrying this TCR beta chain was seen repeatedly, ten times or more. Its antigen is still unknown. This sample was taken from a study of spatial heterogeneity in lung cancer. Study-level findings and limits: Mutation counts in tumors were tracked by counts of expanded intratumoral alpha and beta TCRs.

MiXCR was run by TCRdb on the 5' RACE reads, yielding one entry per CDR3 protein. The data show 20,000 to 25,000 distinct CDR3 sequences, under 7.5% seen once. The CDR3 is 19 amino acids. V was clipped by 3 bases and J by 1 base; unmatched bases: 9. CDR1 and CDR2 (germline): SGHTA, FQGTGA. Time point described: sample taken at primary tumor resection. The donors were about 72 patients with non-small cell lung cancer that was early-stage and untreated. The authors sequenced whole RNA from tumor, nontumor lung or frozen PBMC without sorting. Material: lung tumor tissue, obtained at surgery. This chain joins TRBV7-3 and TRBJ2-4, with TRBD2 matching over 13 bases. The source is a male donor with early-stage non-small cell lung cancer. CDR3 DNA sequence: TGTGCCAGCAGCTTCGTACTACTAGCGGGAGGGCCTGCCAAAAACATTCAGTACTTC. Encoded protein: CASSFVLLAGGPAKNIQYF.